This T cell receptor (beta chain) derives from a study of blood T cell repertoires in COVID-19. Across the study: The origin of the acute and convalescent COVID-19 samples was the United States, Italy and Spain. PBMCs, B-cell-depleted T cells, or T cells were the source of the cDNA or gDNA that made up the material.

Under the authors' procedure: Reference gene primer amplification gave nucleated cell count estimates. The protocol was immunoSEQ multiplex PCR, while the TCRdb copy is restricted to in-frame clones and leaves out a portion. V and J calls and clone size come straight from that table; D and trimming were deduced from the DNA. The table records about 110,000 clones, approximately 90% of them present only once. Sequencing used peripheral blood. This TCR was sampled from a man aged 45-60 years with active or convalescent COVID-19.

CDR3 sequence: CASSRGLPYNEQFF. The CDR3 DNA follows: TGTGCCAGCAGCAGGGGACTACCCTACAATGAGCAGTTCTTC. The gene calls are TRBV5-5 and TRBJ2-1; 7 bases agree with TRBD2. Germline CDR1 is SGHKS and CDR2 is YYEKEE (reference sequence). Germline trimming cut 4 bases from V and 2 bases from J; bases unmatched to any gene: 3. The CDR3 contains 14 residues. Full variable domain (missing parts from reference TRBV5-5 and TRBJ2-1): DAGVTQSPTHLIKTRGQQVTLRCSPISGHKSVSWYQQVLGQGPQFIFQYYEKEERGRGNFPDRFSARQFPNYSSELNVNALLLGDSALYLCASSRGLPYNEQFFGPGTRLTVL.